These 12 T cell receptor beta chains originate from one sample sequenced in a study of T cells in Graves' hyperthyroidism and ophthalmopathy. Researchers amplified the TCR beta CDR3 regions from RNA transcripts. An initial round of RT-PCR targeting the TCR CDR3 relied on the HTBI primer set. TCRdb reprocessed the multiplex PCR reads via MiXCR and lists one record per CDR3 protein. The profile covers about 640,000 distinct CDR3 sequences, with roughly 15% appearing a single time and around 12% taken by the ten largest. The specimen was blood. The source is a woman in her 50s with Graves' ophthalmopathy.

As for this clonotype: The junction differs from germline at one of its ends, possibly a read error. The V and J genes are TRBV7-7 and TRBJ2-7; unclear D gene. The CDR3 extends over 12 amino acids. Looked up from germline, CDR1 is SSHAT and CDR2 is FNYEAQ (reference sequence). The CDR3 DNA reads TGTGCTAGCAGCCCAGAAGGCGTTGCGCAGTACTTC. As protein: CASSPEGVAQYF.

This clonotype has a handful of counts. The chain recombines TRBV7-8 with TRBJ1-1, with unresolved D. In germline, CDR1 is SGHVS, CDR2 FQNEAQ. Deletions cut 7 bases from V and 3 bases from J, with 18 bases between. This CDR3 has 15 amino acids. CDR3: CASTARVRSYTEAFF. The CDR3 DNA is TGTGCCAGCACCGCGCGGGTAAGAAGTTACACTGAAGCTTTCTTT.

The sample holds many counts of this clonotype. This sequence joins TRBV2 and TRBJ2-7; perhaps TRBD1 as D (5 bases). The CDR3 contains 12 residues. Trimming stripped 6 bases from V and 3 bases from J, with 9 bases between. Germline values: CDR1 SNHLY, CDR2 FYNNEI. CDR3 sequence (DNA): TGTGCCAGCAGAGAGGACAACTACGAGCAGTACTTC. Translated: CASREDNYEQYF.

This clonotype was seen many times. The chain joins TRBV7-2 to TRBJ2-1; the D is unclear. Germline V gene lookup returns CDR1 SGHTA and CDR2 FQGNSA. Trimming removed 4 bases at V and 4 bases at J, with 17 bases between. The CDR3 is 16 amino acids. The CDR3 spells CASSSRARRTYNEQFF. CDR3 coding DNA: TGTGCCAGCAGCTCCCGTGCGCGACGGACGTACAATGAGCAGTTCTTC.

There are many counts of this clonotype. This chain links TRBV7-8 with TRBJ1-4; D not certain. The CDR3 covers 15 residues. The germline gives CDR1 SGHVS, CDR2 FQNEAQ. The ends were cut back, 7 bases at V and 2 bases at J, with 14 bases in the middle. The CDR3 spells CASTPVPRTNEKLFF. The DNA for the CDR3 is TGTGCCAGCACCCCTGTCCCCCGGACTAATGAAAAACTGTTTTTT.

As for this clonotype: Given a much more abundant clone one base away, this may be a read error. The genes are TRBV11-2 and TRBJ1-3; D might be TRBD1 (5 bases). The CDR3 is 16 amino acids. Germline CDR1 SGHAT, CDR2 FQNNGV. The CDR3 DNA follows: TGTGCCAGCAGCTTAGATCCCAGGGCATCTGGAAACACCGTATATTTT. It is translated as CASSLDPRASGNTVYF.

The chain couples TRBV20-1 to TRBJ1-5; D not certain. The CDR3 sequence is 13 residues long. Deletions cut 3 bases from V and 6 bases from J, with 12 bases between. Germline lookup yields CDR1 DFQATT and CDR2 SNEGSKA (reference sequence). CDR3 bases: TGCAGTGCTAGTGGGCAGATCAGTCAGCCCCAGCATTTT. It yields the protein CSASGQISQPQHF.

This clonotype was counted only a few times. The chain employs TRBV14 and TRBJ2-1; 9 nucleotides line up with TRBD1. After removal of 4 bases from V and 8 bases from J, the junction contained 6 bases not matched to a gene. The CDR3 covers 14 residues. Germline CDR1 is SGHDN and CDR2 is FVKESK. The CDR3 DNA reads as TGTGCCAGCAGCCTTTCGGGACAGGGCTATGAGCAGTTCTTC. Amino acid sequence: CASSLSGQGYEQFF.

This clonotype showed up just a few times. This chain connects TRBV6-5 to TRBJ2-7, with TRBD1 matching 7 bases. This CDR3 has 13 residues. After removal of 1 base from V and 5 bases from J, the junction contained 2 bases not matched to a gene. Germline assignment: CDR1 MNHEY and CDR2 SVGAGI. CDR3 amino acids: CASSYYTGDEQYF. CDR3 DNA sequence: TGTGCCAGCAGTTACTACACAGGGGACGAGCAGTACTTC.

In its sample, this clonotype was seen many times. The rearrangement uses TRBV20-1 and TRBJ2-1, with TRBD1 identical over 7 bases. Unmatched junction bases numbered 17, after V lost 7 bases and J lost 8 bases. This CDR3 spans 15 amino acids. Germline CDR1 DFQATT, CDR2 SNEGSKA (reference sequence). CDR3: CSVDTPGQKSYEQFF. In DNA form, the CDR3 reads TGCAGTGTCGACACGCCGGGACAGAAGAGCTATGAGCAGTTCTTC.

As concerns this clonotype: No DNA is shown, since the ends of the CDR3 on it are uncertain; the CDR3 is the one TCRdb lists. The rearrangement links TRBV3-2 to TRBJ2-3; TRBD2 reflects the table's D call only, with no check against the DNA. TRBV3-2 is a known pseudogene. The CDR3 is 19 amino acids long, termini counted. The CDR3 spells CASSQVGEGSSGNTDTQYF.

The chain is built from TRBV28 and TRBJ1-1, with 8 positions matching TRBD1. With 3 bases clipped from V and 4 bases from J, the junction kept 7 bases outside the gene matches. Germline V gene sequence: CDR1 MDHEN, CDR2 SYDVKM. The CDR3 covers 15 residues. CDR3 coding DNA: TGTGCCAGCAGTTTCGTCAGGGGGCCTGTCACTGAAGCTTTCTTT. Translated, it gives CASSFVRGPVTEAFF.